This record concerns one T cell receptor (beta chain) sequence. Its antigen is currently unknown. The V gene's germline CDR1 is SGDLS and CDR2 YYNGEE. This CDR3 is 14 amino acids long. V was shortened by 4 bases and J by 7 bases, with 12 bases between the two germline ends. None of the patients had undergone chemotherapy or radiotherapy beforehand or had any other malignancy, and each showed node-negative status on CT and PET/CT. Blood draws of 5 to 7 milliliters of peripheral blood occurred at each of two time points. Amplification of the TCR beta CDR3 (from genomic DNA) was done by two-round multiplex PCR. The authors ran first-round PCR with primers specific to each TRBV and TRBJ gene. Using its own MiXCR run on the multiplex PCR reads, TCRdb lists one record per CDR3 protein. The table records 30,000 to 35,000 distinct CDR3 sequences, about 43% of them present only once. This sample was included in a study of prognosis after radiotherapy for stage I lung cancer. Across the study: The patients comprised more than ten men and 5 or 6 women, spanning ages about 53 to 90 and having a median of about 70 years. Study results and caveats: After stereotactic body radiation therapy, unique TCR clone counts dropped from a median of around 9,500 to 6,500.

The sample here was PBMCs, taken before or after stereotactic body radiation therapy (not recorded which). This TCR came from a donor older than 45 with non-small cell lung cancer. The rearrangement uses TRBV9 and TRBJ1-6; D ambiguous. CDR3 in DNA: TGTGCCAGCAGCTTAGAAAGGAGGAATTCACCCCTCCACTTT. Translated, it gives CASSLERRNSPLHF.